The rows below give T cell receptor beta chains drawn from one sample of a study of shared clonotypes between healthy human individuals. Produced via immunoSEQ multiplex PCR; TCRdb's table is partial and in-frame only. The sample has roughly 2,000,000 clones; just over 90% are singletons. Sequenced material: naive CD8+ T cells from PBMCs. All receptors derive from a man younger than 35 in good health. Some clones in this sample may be carry-over from other donors' samples. Each CDR3 is given with its conserved first and last residue. The order of the fields is V gene, J gene, clone size, CDR3 protein. The size field is filled for only some rows; it gives once, few, many or a size class.

TRBV28	TRBJ1-5	NA	CASSFGPEDQNQPQHF
TRBV7-3	TRBJ1-1	NA	CASSLQGVNTEAFF
TRBV15	TRBJ2-6	NA	CAPNRNCKPSGANVLTF
TRBV7-9	TRBJ2-7	NA	CASSLVGDEQYF
TRBV2	TRBJ2-7	NA	CASSEGVGWYEQYF
TRBV6-1	TRBJ1-5	NA	CASSEYRDSSNQPQHF
TRBV28	TRBJ1-4	NA	CASSSIDRSNEKLFF
TRBV27	TRBJ2-5	once	CASSFLRQAQETQYF
TRBV27	TRBJ2-3	NA	CASSILAGDVDTQYF
TRBV6-6	TRBJ1-5	NA	CASSILPGQGQPQHF
TRBV6-5	TRBJ2-5	NA	CASTYWSGQETQYF
TRBV27	TRBJ1-4	NA	CASRPRTGAAEKLFF
TRBV13	TRBJ2-2	NA	CASSVRMNANTGELFF
TRBV7-9	TRBJ1-3	NA	CASSLGARGRIGNTIYF
TRBV15	TRBJ1-2	NA	CATSTRQTVYYGYTF
TRBV6-1	TRBJ2-7	NA	CASSEFTRWDAYEQYF
TRBV27	TRBJ1-1	once	CASSSYRGPEAEAFF
TRBV5-5	TRBJ1-2	NA	CASSFVGRGTRDYGYTF
TRBV9	TRBJ2-7	NA	CASSVGMPDYEQYF
TRBV6-1	TRBJ1-1	NA	CASRPWTGGDTEAFF
TRBV18	TRBJ1-4	NA	CASSLRDRGTTNEKLFF
TRBV5-4	TRBJ2-5	NA	CASSLVGGGIQETQYF
TRBV6-4	TRBJ1-5	NA	CATGGKRRGSNQPQHF
TRBV5-4	TRBJ1-1	NA	CASSFPTGQNTEAFF
TRBV6-6	TRBJ2-7	NA	CASSTGVYEQYF
TRBV27	TRBJ2-7	NA	CASTQGGLASSYEQYF
TRBV9	TRBJ2-7	NA	CASSLNRGEQYF
TRBV7-6	TRBJ1-2	NA	CASSLDTLGNYGYTF
TRBV27	TRBJ2-1	NA	CASSFLAGVYNEQFF
TRBV28	TRBJ2-4	NA	CASSLGSKNIQYF
TRBV29-1	NA	NA	CSVLWAGEYEQYF